This TCR delta chain was retrieved from a study of γδ T cells in repeated Plasmodium falciparum infection. Germline V lookup: CDR1 TSWWSYY, CDR2 QGS. V lost 3 bases and J lost 2, with 25 bases in between. The CDR3 sequence is 19 residues long. Sequencing covered both gamma and delta TCR chains per sample. TCRdb re-called clones from the multiplex PCR reads via CATT. Of tens of thousands of delta-chain clones listed, 1.6% were seen once; the top ten hold around 8.6%. There are many counts of this clone. Flow sorting of PBMC yielded separate Vgamma9/Vdelta2+ and Vdelta2-negative gammadelta T cell populations for bulk repertoire analysis.

This clonotype originated in a pool of human donors (malaria-infected and uninfected, not separated). The chain uses TRDV1 and TRDJ1; D unclear. Material for sequencing was gamma-delta T cells from blood. CDR3: CALGDTLMGGAAGTDKLIF. The CDR3, as DNA: TGTGCTCTTGGGGATACTCTCATGGGCGGAGCTGCGGGGACCGATAAACTCATCTTT.